This T cell receptor beta chain emerged from a study of blood T cell repertoires in COVID-19. Study-wide background: The study drew acute and convalescent COVID-19 samples from the United States, Italy and Spain. T cells, B-cell-depleted T cells, or PBMCs provided the cDNA or gDNA that served as material.

Participants were aged roughly 18 to 100 years from more than 20 US areas. The germline V gene encodes CDR1 LGHNA and CDR2 YNFKEQ. The V end lost 4 bases, the J end lost 2 bases, and 15 bases lay between the germline ends. This CDR3 is built from 16 residues. How the authors handled the data: Reference gene primer amplification gave estimated nucleated cell counts. Measured with immunoSEQ multiplex PCR; TCRdb has only the in-frame clones, and not every one. Clone size and the V and J calls come from that table; the DNA yielded D and trimming. Among under 250,000 clones listed, around 84% were seen once.

The sequenced sample was PBMCs or T cells enriched from blood (not recorded which). The V gene is TRBV4-2, the J gene TRBJ1-5; a possible D gene is TRBD1 (5 bases). This receptor was identified in a man aged 30-40 years with acute COVID-19. CDR3 DNA sequence: TGTGCCAGCAGCCGTACAGGTGAGGTGGGCAATCAGCCCCAGCATTTT. Protein: CASSRTGEVGNQPQHF.